The next 5 T cell receptor beta chains were all read from a single sample in a study of blood T cell repertoires in COVID-19. TCRdb's copy holds only in-frame clones and misses some; the assay was immunoSEQ multiplex PCR. The sample lists a few hundred thousand clones, around 84% occurring once. Sequencing used peripheral blood. The receptors here all came from a woman aged 18 to 35 with acute or convalescent COVID-19.

This chain links TRBV11-2 with TRBJ2-7; 7 bases fit TRBD1. Per germline, CDR1 SGHAT and CDR2 FQNNGV. V lost 3 bases, J lost 1 base, and 3 bases stayed unmatched. The CDR3 runs to 14 residues. In DNA form, the CDR3 reads TGTGCCAGCAGCTTTTCCAGGGGGTCCTACGAGCAGTACTTC. This gives the protein CASSFSRGSYEQYF.

In DNA form, the CDR3 reads TGTGCCAGCAGCCACTGGGACAGGGGGAACGAGCAGTACTTC. Translating gives CASSHWDRGNEQYF. The gene calls are TRBV3-1 (or the pseudogene TRBV3-2) and TRBJ2-7, with TRBD1 identical over 11 bases. V shed 3 bases and J 5 bases; nucleotides not matched to a gene: 3. The germline gives CDR1 LGHDT, CDR2 YNNKEL (reference sequence). This CDR3 contains 14 residues.

The chain employs TRBV23-1 and TRBJ1-1; D is unclear. TRBV23-1 is an ORF, with its function uncertain. The CDR3 is 15 residues long. The V and J ends lost 8 bases and 6 bases respectively, with 22 bases between them. CDR3: CASGPGWSFVSEAFF. The CDR3 DNA is TGCGCCAGCGGCCCGGGGTGGAGCTTTGTCTCTGAAGCTTTCTTT.

V usage is TRBV9 and J usage is TRBJ1-1, with D unclear. Germline lookup yields CDR1 SGDLS and CDR2 YYNGEE. The V end lost 3 bases, the J end lost 4 bases, and 10 bases lay between the germline ends. CDR3 length equals 13 residues. CDR3 loop: CASSETMVTEAFF. The CDR3 coding sequence is TGTGCCAGCAGCGAAACAATGGTCACTGAAGCTTTCTTT.

The chain carries TRBV10-2 and TRBJ1-5; D is possibly TRBD1 (5 bases). Germline CDR1 reads WSHSY; CDR2 reads SAAADI. The CDR3 consists of 14 residues. Trimming cost V 6 bases and J 6 bases, with 15 bases left between them. CDR3: CASRTSGGVQPQHF. CDR3 DNA sequence: TGCGCCAGCAGAACGAGTGGGGGGGTTCAGCCCCAGCATTTT.